This passage covers 15 T cell receptor beta chains from one sample sequenced in a study of early T cells in non-severe SARS-CoV-2 infection. TCRdb independently ran MiXCR on the 5' RACE reads; one entry per CDR3 protein. Here the sample spans some 100,000 distinct CDR3 sequences, approximately 15% being singletons. Sequencing was carried out using whole blood. The receptor source for this set is an adult who was a healthcare worker with PCR-confirmed SARS-CoV-2 infection or an uninfected control (not recorded which).

In this sample, this clonotype turned up many times. The CDR3 DNA follows: TGTGCCAGCAGTTACGGCGGGGGCACAGATACGCAGTATTTT. It translates to CASSYGGGTDTQYF. This chain uses TRBV6-5 with TRBJ2-3, with D perhaps matching TRBD2 (6 bases). This CDR3 comprises 14 residues. The V gene lost 2 bases and the J gene lost 1 base, with 7 bases spanning the gap. Per the germline V gene, CDR1 is MNHEY and CDR2 is SVGAGI.

This clonotype has just a few counts. The chain joins TRBV29-1 to TRBJ2-5, with 8 bases lining up with TRBD2. Trimming cost V 2 bases and J 1 base; bases outside gene matches: 6. The CDR3 totals 15 residues. Per germline, CDR1 SQVTM and CDR2 ANQGSEA. CDR3 residues: CSVELAGGSQETQYF. CDR3 nucleotide sequence: TGCAGCGTTGAATTGGCGGGGGGTAGCCAAGAGACCCAGTACTTC.

This chain joins TRBV6-2 or TRBV6-3 and TRBJ2-1, with TRBD1 identical over 10 bases. After removal of 3 bases from V and 6 bases from J, the junction contained 8 bases not matched to a gene. CDR1 and CDR2 (germline): MNHEY, SVGEGT. This CDR3 contains 16 residues. The DNA of the CDR3 is TGTGCCAGCAGTTATTTCGGGACAGGGGTCAGCAATGAGCAGTTCTTC. Encoded protein: CASSYFGTGVSNEQFF.

This clonotype has just a few counts. This rearrangement joins TRBV10-3 to TRBJ2-7; no reliable D call. The CDR3 extends over 13 amino acids. V shed 2 bases and J shed 5 bases, with 10 bases lying between them. The germline V gene encodes CDR1 ENHRY and CDR2 SYGVKD. For the CDR3, the DNA is TGTGCCATCAGTGAGGGTGGTCGAGACGAGCAGTACGTC. Residues: CAISEGGRDEQYV.

This clonotype has a count of ten or more. The chain is built from TRBV6-1 and TRBJ2-1; the match to TRBD1 covers 8 bases. The V gene end was trimmed by 4 bases and the J gene end by 4 bases; junction bases not matched to a gene: 9. Germline CDR1 and CDR2: MNHNS and SASEGT. The CDR3 loop spans 16 amino acids. The CDR3 spells CASSVAGTGIYNEQFF. CDR3 coding DNA: TGTGCCAGCAGTGTCGCCGGGACAGGAATTTACAATGAGCAGTTCTTC.

This clonotype has at least ten counts. V is TRBV18 and J is TRBJ1-5; the match to TRBD1 covers 9 bases. The CDR3 contains 17 residues. Germline CDR1 KGHSH, CDR2 LQKENI. V dropped 0 bases and J dropped 4; count of bases not matched to a gene: 7. The CDR3 nucleotides read TGTGCCAGCTCACCACCGCTTTCTGGGACAGGGAATCAGCCCCAGCATTTT. Translating it yields CASSPPLSGTGNQPQHF.

The J gene is TRBJ1-2, the V gene TRBV28, with D unresolved. V lost 8 bases and J 4 bases, leaving 14 bases between the germline ends. The CDR3 length is 13 residues. Germline CDR1 and CDR2: MDHEN and SYDVKM. CDR3 protein: CASASGSFYGYTF. In DNA form, the CDR3 reads TGTGCCAGCGCTTCCGGCAGCTTCTATGGCTACACCTTC.

This clonotype came up many times. In nucleotides, the CDR3 is TGTGCCATCAGTGAGGACCGGGGATCCTACAATGAGCAGTTCTTC. It translates to CAISEDRGSYNEQFF. The chain recombines TRBV10-3 with TRBJ2-1, with a weak D call TRBD2 (5 bases). This CDR3 comprises 15 residues. The germline CDR1 and CDR2 sequences are ENHRY and SYGVKD. V lost 2 bases to trimming and J lost 1 base, with 9 bases between them.

There are many counts of this clonotype. CDR3 amino acids: CSARSGVTQYF. For the CDR3, the DNA is TGCAGTGCTAGGTCCGGGGTGACCCAGTACTTC. The V call is TRBV20-1, the J call TRBJ2-5; possible D gene TRBD2, 5 bases. V dropped 3 bases and J dropped 7 bases, with 9 bases sitting between them. Per germline, CDR1 DFQATT and CDR2 SNEGSKA (reference sequence). The CDR3 length is 11 residues.

This clonotype has ten or more counts. The V call is TRBV6-5, the J call TRBJ1-2; 10 bases match TRBD1. CDR3 length: 14 residues. Per germline, CDR1 MNHEY and CDR2 SVGAGI. J gave up 6 bases and V 6 bases, and 7 bases lay outside the gene matches. CDR3 in DNA: TGTGCCAGCAGCCCCGGGACAGGGGAACATGGCTACACCTTC. Protein product: CASSPGTGEHGYTF.

This chain connects TRBV5-1 to TRBJ2-1, with TRBD1 as a possible D gene (5 bases). The CDR3 runs 14 residues. Germline-derived CDR1 and CDR2 are SGHRS and YFSETQ. The V and J ends lost 6 bases and 5 bases respectively, with 15 bases between them. CDR3 sequence (DNA): TGCGCCAGCAACATGGCAGGGTTAAACAATGAGCAGTTCTTC. This codes for CASNMAGLNNEQFF.

This clonotype was seen a few times. The chain joins TRBV6-5 to TRBJ2-2; no reliable D call. Between the trimmed V and J ends, which lost 5 bases and 6 bases, there was a span of 16 bases. This CDR3 is 15 amino acids long. Germline V lookup: CDR1 MNHEY, CDR2 SVGAGI. CDR3 sequence reads: CASSQPGQFPGELFF. CDR3 DNA: TGTGCCAGCAGTCAACCGGGCCAGTTTCCCGGGGAGCTGTTTTTT.

This clonotype was detected many times. The chain joins TRBV6-6 to TRBJ2-1; the D is unclear. Trimming shortened V by 5 bases and J by 9 bases, and 8 bases separated the two germline ends. Per the germline V gene, CDR1 is MNHNY and CDR2 is SVGAGI (reference sequence). The CDR3 loop spans 11 amino acids. DNA of the CDR3: TGTGCCAGCAGTAAAGGGCCTGAGCAGTTCTTC. It encodes CASSKGPEQFF.

The chain is built from TRBV7-2 and TRBJ1-2; D remains ambiguous. The V gene lost 5 bases and the J gene lost 0 bases, with 7 bases spanning the gap. CDR3 length: 13 amino acids. Germline loops: CDR1 SGHTA, CDR2 FQGNSA. The CDR3 sequence: CASSTTANYGYTF. The CDR3 nucleotides are TGTGCCAGCAGCACAACAGCTAACTATGGCTACACCTTC. Drawing the rest from reference TRBV7-2 and TRBJ1-2, the complete variable domain is GAGVSQSPSNKVTEKGKDVELRCDPISGHTALYWYRQSLGQGLEFLIYFQGNSAPDKSGLPSDRFSAERTGGSVSTLTIQRTQQEDSAVYLCASSTTANYGYTFGSGTRLTVV.

The sample holds many counts of this clonotype. V is TRBV12-3 or TRBV12-4 and J is TRBJ2-5; D perhaps matches TRBD2 (5 bases). The germline V and J ends were trimmed by 6 bases and 1 base, with 15 bases remaining between them. This CDR3 comprises 15 residues. Here the CDR3 DNA reads TGTGCCAGCAGACCGTCTCTCGCGGGCCAAGAGACCCAGTACTTC. Translating it yields CASRPSLAGQETQYF.